A single sample gave rise to the 8 T cell receptor beta chains below, sequenced in a study of T cell responses to AZD1222 COVID-19 vaccine. Sequencing used immunoSEQ multiplex PCR; TCRdb keeps in-frame clones, though not all of them. The sample holds some 140,000 clones, about 91% seen once. The sequencing here drew on peripheral blood, taken 28 days after the second AZD1222 dose. These receptors originate from an adult who received the AZD1222 COVID-19 vaccine.

This chain links TRBV2 with TRBJ1-5; D remains ambiguous. Trimming took 2 bases from V and 5 from J, leaving 10 bases between them. The CDR3 length is 14 residues. Germline V gives CDR1 SNHLY, CDR2 FYNNEI. This chain's CDR3 is CASSEWERHQPQHF. The CDR3, as DNA: TGTGCCAGCAGTGAATGGGAGCGTCATCAGCCCCAGCATTTT.

The genes are TRBV2 and TRBJ1-1, with 8 bases lining up with TRBD1. Trimming took 2 bases from V and 1 from J; bases not matched to a gene: 3. In germline, CDR1 is SNHLY, CDR2 FYNNEI. The CDR3 covers 15 residues. In nucleotides, the CDR3 is TGTGCCAGCAGTGAACAGGGGGCGGCGAACACTGAAGCTTTCTTT. It specifies CASSEQGAANTEAFF.

This clone was observed a single time. This chain joins TRBV20-1 and TRBJ2-7; D might be TRBD1 (5 bases). The CDR3 spans 11 residues. V lost 6 bases, J lost 3 bases, and 9 bases lay in between. Per the germline V gene, CDR1 is DFQATT and CDR2 is SNEGSKA (reference sequence). The CDR3 protein is CSATTDYEQYF. The CDR3 DNA sequence: TGCAGTGCAACGACAGACTACGAGCAGTACTTC.

The chain is built from TRBV27 and TRBJ2-5, with D perhaps being TRBD1 or TRBD2 (5 bases each). The CDR3 is made up of 13 amino acids. Per the germline V gene, CDR1 is MNHEY and CDR2 is SMNVEV (reference sequence). Trimming cost V 8 bases and J 5 bases, with 15 bases left between them. This CDR3 reads CASGPQGGETQYF. CDR3 coding DNA: TGTGCCAGCGGGCCCCAGGGCGGGGAGACCCAGTACTTC.

The chain links TRBV18 to TRBJ2-2; 7 bases are a match to TRBD2. J lost 0 bases, V lost 3 bases, and 7 bases had no gene match. This CDR3 region has 17 residues. Germline V gene data show CDR1 as KGHSH and CDR2 as LQKENI. CDR3 amino acids: CASSPLSSGANTGELFF. The CDR3 DNA sequence: TGTGCCAGCTCACCTCTATCTAGCGGCGCGAACACCGGGGAGCTGTTTTTT.

This chain joins TRBV13 and TRBJ2-7; D is unclear. This CDR3 is built from 11 residues. Trimming cost V 5 bases and J 2 bases, with 4 bases left between them. CDR1 is PRHDT and CDR2 is FYEKMQ in the germline V gene (reference sequence). CDR3: CASSPPYEQYV. CDR3 bases: TGTGCCAGCAGCCCTCCCTACGAGCAGTACGTC.

Of note for this clone: Other DNA sequences within the sample encode an identical CDR3. The chain carries TRBV18 and TRBJ1-3, with TRBD1 matching over 9 bases. CDR1 KGHSH and CDR2 LQKENI come from the germline V gene. CDR3 size: 15 residues. Losses at the gene ends were 3 bases for V and 4 bases for J; bases not matched to a gene: 4. The CDR3 spells CASSPGGQGGNTIYF. In DNA, the CDR3 is TGTGCCAGCTCACCCGGGGGACAGGGCGGAAACACCATATATTTT. Together with reference TRBV18 and TRBJ1-3, the CDR3 gives the full variable domain: NAGVMQNPRHLVRRRGQEARLRCSPMKGHSHVYWYRQLPEEGLKFMVYLQKENIIDESGMPKERFSAEFPKEGPSILRIQQVVRGDSAAYFCASSPGGQGGNTIYFGEGSWLTVV.

The chain carries TRBV2 and TRBJ1-2; 12 bases are a match to TRBD1. Trimming at V came to 6 bases and at J to 4 bases, leaving 6 bases not matched to a gene. This CDR3 has 15 residues. Germline CDR1 is SNHLY and CDR2 is FYNNEI. The CDR3 is CASRRGQGAGYGYTF. The CDR3 nucleotides are TGTGCCAGCAGGAGGGGACAGGGGGCCGGCTATGGCTACACCTTC.